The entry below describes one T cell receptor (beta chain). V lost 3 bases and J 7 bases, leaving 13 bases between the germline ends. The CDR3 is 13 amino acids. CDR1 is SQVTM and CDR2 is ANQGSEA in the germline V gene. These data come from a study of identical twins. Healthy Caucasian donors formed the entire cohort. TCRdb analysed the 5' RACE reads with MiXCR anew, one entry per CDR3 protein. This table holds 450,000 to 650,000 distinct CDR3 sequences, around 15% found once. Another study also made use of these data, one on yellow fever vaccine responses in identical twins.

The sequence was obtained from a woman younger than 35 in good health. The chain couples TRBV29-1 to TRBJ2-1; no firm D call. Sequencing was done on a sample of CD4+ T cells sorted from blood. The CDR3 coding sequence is TGCAGCGTTGAGCCTCTCAATGGTAATGAGCAGTTCTTC. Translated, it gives CSVEPLNGNEQFF.